The 32 T cell receptor beta chains below all came from one sample that was sequenced in a study of cytomegalovirus exposure and HLA in healthy donors. Vbeta (60) and Jbeta (13) primers were used in the PCR. Method: immunoSEQ multiplex PCR; TCRdb's copy keeps in-frame clones and lacks some. This table has tens of thousands of clones, 66% appearing once. Input material: PBMCs. All receptors come from a middle-aged man in good health and CMV-seropositive.

This chain uses TRBV5-4 with TRBJ2-1; TRBD2 aligns across 10 bases. J lost 0 bases, V lost 5 bases, and 8 bases had no gene match. Germline CDR1 reads SGHNT; CDR2 reads YYREEE (reference sequence). The CDR3 is made up of 17 amino acids. The CDR3 sequence: CASRIAGGLSSYNEQFF. The DNA of the CDR3 is TGTGCCAGCAGAATAGCGGGGGGTCTGAGCTCCTACAATGAGCAGTTCTTC.

This clone showed up just a few times. The chain couples TRBV7-3 to TRBJ2-7; 10 nucleotides agree with TRBD2. Germline V gives CDR1 SGHTA, CDR2 FQGTGA. The ends lost 4 bases at V and 5 bases at J; junction bases unmatched: 8. The CDR3 totals 15 residues. For the CDR3, the DNA is TGTGCCAGCAGCTCTACAGCGGGGGGGGCGAACGAGCAGTACTTC. Translating it yields CASSSTAGGANEQYF.

The gene calls are TRBV15 and TRBJ2-1, with a tentative D call TRBD2 (5 bases). CDR1 LNHNV and CDR2 YYDKDF come from the germline V gene (reference sequence). CDR3 size: 18 residues. The V and J ends lost 4 bases and 3 bases respectively, with 22 bases between them. The DNA of the CDR3 is TGTGCCACCAGCAACGCCTTAACCGACTACGACTTCTACAATGAGCAGTTCTTC. This codes for CATSNALTDYDFYNEQFF. Looking up the rest from reference TRBV15 and TRBJ2-1 gives the full variable domain: DAMVIQNPRYQVTQFGKPVTLSCSQTLNHNVMYWYQQKSSQAPKLLFHYYDKDFNNEADTPDNFQSRRPNTSFCFLDIRSPGLGDTAMYLCATSNALTDYDFYNEQFFGPGTRLTVL.

The V gene is TRBV7-9, the J gene TRBJ1-6; D might be TRBD1 (5 bases). Trimming shortened V by 4 bases and J by 10 bases, and 14 bases separated the two germline ends. The CDR3 consists of 14 residues. CDR1 and CDR2 from the germline V gene are SEHNR and FQNEAQ (reference sequence). The CDR3 is CASSSPGIGSPLHF. DNA of the CDR3: TGTGCCAGCAGCTCTCCAGGGATCGGATCACCCCTCCACTTT.

This chain joins TRBV9 and TRBJ1-1, with 10 nucleotides matching TRBD1. Germline V gene lookup returns CDR1 SGDLS and CDR2 YYNGEE. The CDR3 has 14 amino acids. V lost 7 bases to trimming and J lost 0 bases; unmatched junction nucleotides: 3. The CDR3 DNA sequence: TGTGCCAGCGGACAGGGGGGCCTGAACACTGAAGCTTTCTTT. Its translation is CASGQGGLNTEAFF.

This CDR3 is CASSPNIQGAGGYTF. The CDR3 DNA is TGTGCCAGCAGCCCCAACATCCAGGGGGCAGGTGGCTACACCTTC. V usage is TRBV7-2 and J usage is TRBJ1-2; TRBD1 matches 8 bases. Germline V gene data show CDR1 as SGHTA and CDR2 as FQGNSA. This CDR3 has 15 residues. The V gene end was trimmed by 5 bases and the J gene end by 7 bases; junction bases not matched to a gene: 12.

The chain carries TRBV7-2 and TRBJ2-7; perhaps TRBD1 as D (6 bases). This CDR3 contains 14 residues. V gave up 5 bases and J gave up 2 bases, with 13 bases separating them. CDR1 SGHTA and CDR2 FQGNSA come from the germline V gene. Here the CDR3 reads CASSISRGTYEQYF. CDR3 nucleotides: TGTGCCAGCAGCATTTCCAGGGGAACCTACGAGCAGTACTTC.

This chain uses TRBV15 with TRBJ2-3, with 8 bases that match TRBD2. The germline V gene has CDR1 LNHNV and CDR2 YYDKDF (reference sequence). The CDR3 extends over 15 amino acids. With 5 bases clipped from V and 3 bases from J, the junction kept 7 bases outside the gene matches. The CDR3, as DNA: TGTGCCACCAGCGGTGGCGGGGGGTGGACAGATACGCAGTATTTT. This gives the protein CATSGGGGWTDTQYF.

The chain combines TRBV19 with TRBJ2-7; TRBD2 matches 7 bases. Germline values: CDR1 LNHDA, CDR2 SQIVND (reference sequence). V dropped 6 bases and J dropped 2; count of bases not matched to a gene: 10. The length of the CDR3 is 15 residues. This CDR3 is CASSTRAAGAYEQYF. The CDR3 region has the DNA TGTGCCAGTAGCACCAGGGCGGCGGGAGCCTACGAGCAGTACTTC.

Points on this clone: The junction and the germline gene differ at one end; a read error may be behind it. The rearrangement links TRBV2 to TRBJ1-5; D not certain. The CDR3 covers 12 residues. Germline values: CDR1 SNHLY, CDR2 FYNNEI. The CDR3 is CVSSPIYQPQHF. Here the CDR3 DNA reads TGTGTCAGCAGTCCAATTTATCAGCCCCAGCATTTT.

The rearrangement joins TRBV25-1 to TRBJ2-7; tentative D call: TRBD1 (5 bases). The germline CDR1 and CDR2 sequences are MGHDK and SYGVNS. The CDR3 extends over 15 amino acids. Trimming took 4 bases from V and 0 from J, leaving 13 bases between them. CDR3 sequence (DNA): TGTGCCAGCAGTGCCTGGGGCCAGGGCTCCTACGAGCAGTACTTC. This translates into CASSAWGQGSYEQYF.

This clone was picked up one time. This chain uses TRBV28 with TRBJ1-2; D remains unclear. Germline CDR1 is MDHEN and CDR2 is SYDVKM. Trimming removed 6 bases from V and 1 base from J, with 9 bases in between. The CDR3 runs 13 residues. The CDR3, as DNA: TGTGCCAGCAGCGAATCACATAACTATGGCTACACCTTC. It is translated as CASSESHNYGYTF.

The rearrangement joins TRBV28 to TRBJ2-5, with TRBD2 matching 11 bases. Looked up from germline, CDR1 is MDHEN and CDR2 is SYDVKM. Losses at the gene ends were 2 bases for V and 5 bases for J; bases not matched to a gene: 7. This CDR3 region has 16 residues. CDR3 coding DNA: TGTGCCAGCAGTTTAGTGCTAGCGGGGGGCCGGGAGACCCAGTACTTC. Its translation: CASSLVLAGGRETQYF.

This chain links TRBV30 with TRBJ1-4, with 7 bases identical to TRBD1. The germline gives CDR1 GTSNPN, CDR2 SVGIG (reference sequence). With V trimmed by 6 bases and J by 3 bases, 7 bases remained unmatched. The CDR3 contains 14 residues. The CDR3 nucleotides read TGTGCCTGTCCTAGACAGGGCCCTAATGAAAAACTGTTTTTT. Protein sequence: CACPRQGPNEKLFF.

CDR3 in amino acids: CAYSPDREPYEQYF. The CDR3 DNA follows: TGTGCCTACTCGCCAGACAGGGAACCCTACGAGCAGTACTTC. The rearrangement joins TRBV30 to TRBJ2-7; TRBD1 matches at 7 bases. Germline V gene lookup returns CDR1 GTSNPN and CDR2 SVGIG (reference sequence). V dropped 7 bases and J dropped 2; count of bases not matched to a gene: 11. The CDR3 loop spans 14 amino acids. Based on the CDR3 plus reference TRBV30 and TRBJ2-7, the full variable domain is SQTIHQWPATLVQPVGSPLSLECTVEGTSNPNLYWYRQAAGRGLQLLFYSVGIGQISSEVPQNLSASRPQDRQFILSSKKLLLSDSGFYLCAYSPDREPYEQYFGPGTRLTVT.

The rearrangement joins TRBV29-1 to TRBJ1-1; D call uncertain. This CDR3 is built from 15 residues. Germline lookup yields CDR1 SQVTM and CDR2 ANQGSEA. Trimming pared 6 bases from V and 0 bases from J, leaving 17 bases between. As DNA, the CDR3 is TGCAGCGTCCCCTCCAACAGACCCATGAACACTGAAGCTTTCTTT. Translating it yields CSVPSNRPMNTEAFF.

The V and J genes are TRBV5-1 and TRBJ1-1, with D possibly being TRBD1 (6 bases). The CDR3 is 15 amino acids. Germline lookup yields CDR1 SGHRS and CDR2 YFSETQ. Trimming left V 0 bases short and J 1 base short, with 10 bases between. The CDR3 spells CASSLEGRGNTEAFF. DNA for the CDR3: TGCGCCAGCAGCTTGGAGGGCAGGGGGAACACTGAAGCTTTCTTT.

The table lists this clone with a count of one. This sequence joins TRBV5-1 and TRBJ2-5; tentative D call: TRBD2 (6 bases). The CDR3 is 14 residues long. CDR1 and CDR2 from the germline V gene are SGHRS and YFSETQ. V dropped 4 bases and J dropped 5 bases, with 15 bases sitting between them. Here the CDR3 DNA reads TGCGCCAGCAGCGCTCCGGAGGGCTCGGAGACCCAGTACTTC. Protein: CASSAPEGSETQYF.

The V call is TRBV4-1, the J call TRBJ2-1; 11 nucleotides match TRBD1. CDR1 is MGHRA and CDR2 is YSYEKL in the germline V gene. This CDR3 is 17 amino acids long. V lost 0 bases, J lost 7 bases, and 8 bases stayed unmatched. CDR3 sequence: CASSQDLWTGGRNEQFF. The CDR3 DNA reads as TGCGCCAGCAGCCAAGATCTTTGGACAGGGGGCCGGAATGAGCAGTTCTTC.

The chain links TRBV11-2 to TRBJ2-1, with 10 bases fitting TRBD1. The length of the CDR3 is 14 residues. Germline loops: CDR1 SGHAT, CDR2 FQNNGV. Trimming at V came to 4 bases and at J to 8 bases, leaving 5 bases not matched to a gene. CDR3 sequence reads: CASSSTGGGDEQFF. The CDR3 DNA reads as TGTGCCAGCAGCTCGACAGGGGGCGGTGATGAGCAGTTCTTC.

About this clone: A read error may produce the germline difference seen at one junction end. The sample holds other DNA sequences that translate to the same CDR3. This chain uses TRBV5-6 with TRBJ1-6; D remains unclear. This CDR3 is built from 16 residues. Germline V lookup: CDR1 SGHDT, CDR2 YYEEEE. The CDR3 sequence is CASSLAHSFYNSPLHF. In DNA, the CDR3 is TGTGCCAGCAGCTTGGCCCACAGTTTTTATAATTCCCCCCTCCACTTT.

The sample holds one count of this clone. This chain links TRBV5-1 with TRBJ2-3; 10 bases match TRBD2. The CDR3 has 17 residues. Germline V gives CDR1 SGHRS, CDR2 YFSETQ. V was clipped by 1 base and J by 0 bases; unmatched bases: 5. The CDR3 DNA reads as TGCGCCAGCAGCTTGTCGACTAGCGGGCCAAGCACAGATACGCAGTATTTT. This sequence encodes CASSLSTSGPSTDTQYF.

This rearrangement joins TRBV7-2 to TRBJ1-5; 8 nucleotides align to TRBD1. Germline CDR1 is SGHTA and CDR2 is FQGNSA. This CDR3 contains 16 residues. V lost 1 base, J lost 5 bases, and 7 bases stayed unmatched. The CDR3, as DNA: TGTGCCAGCAGCTTAGGCTCAGGGACAGGCCATCAGCCCCAGCATTTT. Its translation: CASSLGSGTGHQPQHF.

This chain links TRBV4-2 with TRBJ2-3; the match to TRBD2 covers 13 bases. In germline, CDR1 is LGHNA, CDR2 YNFKEQ. CDR3 length equals 17 residues. The V gene end was trimmed by 0 bases and the J gene end by 1 base; junction bases not matched to a gene: 1. The CDR3 reads CASSQEGTSGGTDTQYF. As DNA, the CDR3 is TGTGCCAGCAGCCAAGAGGGGACTAGCGGGGGCACAGATACGCAGTATTTT.

V is TRBV6-1 and J is TRBJ1-1; D call uncertain. This CDR3 region has 13 residues. Germline assignment: CDR1 MNHNS and CDR2 SASEGT. V was cut by 7 bases and J by 1 base, with 10 bases left in between. The CDR3 sequence is CASNLGENTEAFF. CDR3 sequence (DNA): TGTGCCAGCAACTTGGGAGAGAACACTGAAGCTTTCTTT.

The gene calls are TRBV6-6 and TRBJ1-1; 7 bases fit TRBD1. This CDR3 has 14 amino acids. The V gene's germline CDR1 is MNHNY and CDR2 SVGAGI (reference sequence). V trimming: 6 bases; J trimming: 0 bases; junction bases outside the gene matches: 4. CDR3 protein: CASSPDRLNTEAFF. The CDR3 region has the DNA TGTGCCAGCAGCCCGGACAGGCTGAACACTGAAGCTTTCTTT.

The chain combines TRBV27 with TRBJ1-5, with 8 bases identical to TRBD1. The germline V gene encodes CDR1 MNHEY and CDR2 SMNVEV (reference sequence). J was trimmed by 6 bases and V by 0 bases; bases with no gene match: 7. This CDR3 spans 16 amino acids. CDR3 nucleotides: TGTGCCAGCAGTTTATCGGCGGCAGGGGGCCTTCAGCCCCAGCATTTT. This gives the protein CASSLSAAGGLQPQHF.

Points on this clone: The junction departs from germline at one end; a sequencing error may be responsible. This chain links TRBV7-9 with TRBJ2-1; D perhaps matches TRBD1 (6 bases). Germline-derived CDR1 and CDR2 are SEHNR and FQNEAQ (reference sequence). The CDR3 runs 15 residues. The CDR3 spells CASSLGQAPYTEQFF. The DNA for the CDR3 is TGTGCCAGCAGCTTAGGACAGGCCCCCTACACTGAGCAGTTCTTC.

The genes are TRBV5-1 and TRBJ1-1, with D tentatively TRBD1 (5 bases). Trimming shortened V by 4 bases and J by 1 base, and 26 bases separated the two germline ends. Germline assignment: CDR1 SGHRS and CDR2 YFSETQ. The CDR3 extends over 19 amino acids. In nucleotides, the CDR3 is TGCGCCAGCAGCCGTTCCGGGACGCCGTCCGGGGGGAGGAACACTGAAGCTTTCTTT. It is translated as CASSRSGTPSGGRNTEAFF.

By share, this clone ranks as large. V gene TRBV2 combines with J gene TRBJ2-3; D is possibly TRBD2 (6 bases). The ends were cut back, 4 bases at V and 6 bases at J, with 11 bases in the middle. The CDR3 has 13 amino acids. The germline CDR1 and CDR2 sequences are SNHLY and FYNNEI. The CDR3 is CASSVPGTDTQYF. In DNA form, the CDR3 reads TGTGCCAGCAGTGTCCCCGGGACTGATACGCAGTATTTT.

V and J are TRBV7-9 and TRBJ1-2, with D maybe TRBD1 (5 bases). V lost 3 bases and J 2 bases, leaving 7 bases between the germline ends. Germline values: CDR1 SEHNR, CDR2 FQNEAQ (reference sequence). The CDR3 totals 13 residues. CDR3 loop: CASSLGGNYGYTF. For the CDR3, the DNA is TGTGCCAGCAGCTTGGGGGGGAACTATGGCTACACCTTC.

This clone was counted between two and nine times. The chain links TRBV2 to TRBJ2-5; D possibly corresponds to TRBD2 (5 bases). The CDR3 length is 11 residues. The germline CDR1 and CDR2 sequences are SNHLY and FYNNEI. Trimming left V 6 bases short and J 5 bases short, with 7 bases between. CDR3 coding DNA: TGTGCCAGCAGCGGGATTGAGACCCAGTACTTC. Translating it yields CASSGIETQYF.